The entry below gives a single T cell receptor (beta chain) sequence along with its context. V was cut by 2 bases and J by 0 bases, with 8 bases left in between. The CDR3 loop spans 15 amino acids. Per germline, CDR1 SGHAT and CDR2 FQDESV (reference sequence). The record originates from a study of shared clonotypes between healthy human individuals. Using immunoSEQ multiplex PCR, the repertoire was profiled, and TCRdb retains in-frame clones only, with some absent. This sample has about 2.3 million clones, with approximately 93% found just once. Sequencing was done on a sample of naive CD4+ T cells from PBMCs. Subset meaning: CD45RA+ positively selected. The TCR was taken from a man younger than 35 in good health. Some clones in this sample may be carry-over from other donors' samples. This sequence joins TRBV11-1 and TRBJ1-5, with D uncertain. CDR3 nucleotide sequence: TGTGCCAGCAGCTTATCTGCAGGTAGCAATCAGCCCCAGCATTTT. It is translated as CASSLSAGSNQPQHF. The entire variable domain, with the rest obtained from reference TRBV11-1 and TRBJ1-5, is as follows: EAEVAQSPRYKITEKSQAVAFWCDPISGHATLYWYRQILGQGPELLVQFQDESVVDDSQLPKDRFSAERLKGVDSTLKIQPAELGDSAMYLCASSLSAGSNQPQHFGDGTRLSIL.